This T cell receptor (beta chain) is drawn from a study of blood T cell repertoires in COVID-19. Per the original data handling: The assay estimated nucleated cells by amplifying reference gene primers. Clones were read by immunoSEQ multiplex PCR, and TCRdb kept only the in-frame ones, dropping some. Clonal size and the V and J genes are those of that table, whereas D and trimming came from the DNA. This table has about 280,000 clones, 83% appearing once. This clone came up a few times. There are 14 residues in the CDR3. Germline V gene sequence: CDR1 SGHTA, CDR2 FQGNSA. The V end lost 1 base, the J end lost 7 bases, and 11 bases lay between the germline ends.

The chain combines TRBV7-2 with TRBJ1-5; no definite D call. Material: peripheral blood. The clonotype was recovered from a woman between 50 and 59 years old who had recovered from COVID-19. CDR3 sequence reads: CASSLGTSGQPQHF. The CDR3 nucleotides are TGTGCCAGCAGCTTAGGCACCTCGGGGCAGCCCCAGCATTTT.